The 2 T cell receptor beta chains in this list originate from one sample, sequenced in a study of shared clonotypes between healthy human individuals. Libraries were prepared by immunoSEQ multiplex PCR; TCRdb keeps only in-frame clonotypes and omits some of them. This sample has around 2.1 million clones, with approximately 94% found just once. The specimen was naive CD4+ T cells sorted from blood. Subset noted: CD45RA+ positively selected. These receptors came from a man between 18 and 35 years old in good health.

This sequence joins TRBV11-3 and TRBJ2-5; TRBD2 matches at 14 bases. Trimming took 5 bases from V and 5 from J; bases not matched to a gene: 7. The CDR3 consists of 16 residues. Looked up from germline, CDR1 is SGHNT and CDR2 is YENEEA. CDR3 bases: TGTGCCAGCAGCCGGGGACTAGCGGGAGATATGGAGACCCAGTACTTC. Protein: CASSRGLAGDMETQYF.

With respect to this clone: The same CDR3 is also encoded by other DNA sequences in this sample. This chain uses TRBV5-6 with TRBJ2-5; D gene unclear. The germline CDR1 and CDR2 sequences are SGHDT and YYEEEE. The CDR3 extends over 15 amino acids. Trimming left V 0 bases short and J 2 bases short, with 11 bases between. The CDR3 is CASSLGPGGQETQYF. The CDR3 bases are TGTGCCAGCAGCTTGGGACCTGGCGGACAAGAGACCCAGTACTTC.